One sample yielded the 15 T cell receptor beta chains listed below, sequenced in a study of Ad26.COV2.S vaccination and SARS-CoV-2 variants. Profiling relied on immunoSEQ multiplex PCR, and the TCRdb table lists in-frame clones only, not all of them. The sample yields about 350,000 clones, roughly 94% seen once. Sequencing used peripheral blood, obtained after recovery from COVID-19. These receptors were taken from a human donor who had recovered from COVID-19.

The V call is TRBV15, the J call TRBJ2-5; unclear D gene. CDR1 and CDR2 (germline): LNHNV, YYDKDF (reference sequence). This CDR3 is 13 amino acids long. V was shortened by 0 bases and J by 5 bases, with 7 bases between the two germline ends. CDR3 residues: CATSRDTAETQYF. CDR3 nucleotides: TGTGCCACCAGCAGAGACACGGCCGAGACCCAGTACTTC.

The rearrangement uses TRBV19 and TRBJ1-5; D gene ambiguous. Trimming removed 1 base from V and 7 bases from J, with 5 bases in between. The CDR3 extends over 12 amino acids. The germline gives CDR1 LNHDA, CDR2 SQIVND (reference sequence). The CDR3 loop reads CASSIAAQPQHF. DNA of the CDR3: TGTGCCAGTAGTATAGCGGCCCAGCCCCAGCATTTT.

V is TRBV19 and J is TRBJ2-6; 11 bases are a match to TRBD2. This CDR3 is 16 amino acids long. The germline gives CDR1 LNHDA, CDR2 SQIVND (reference sequence). The V segment lost 10 bases and the J segment 2 bases; nucleotides outside the gene matches: 7. The CDR3 DNA sequence: TGTGCCACCGATAGCGGGGGGGTCCCTGGGGCCAACGTCCTGACTTTC. Amino acid sequence: CATDSGGVPGANVLTF. Full variable domain (remainder filled in from reference TRBV19 and TRBJ2-6): DGGITQSPKYLFRKEGQNVTLSCEQNLNHDAMYWYRQDPGQGLRLIYYSQIVNDFQKGDIAEGYSVSREKKESFPLTVTSAQKNPTAFYLCATDSGGVPGANVLTFGAGSRLTVL.

The gene calls are TRBV28 and TRBJ2-7; 10 nucleotides agree with TRBD1. J gave up 2 bases and V 6 bases, and 10 bases lay outside the gene matches. CDR3 length: 16 residues. From germline, CDR1 is MDHEN and CDR2 SYDVKM. Here the CDR3 reads CASSPGPTGGAYEQYF. The CDR3 nucleotides are TGTGCCAGCAGCCCCGGGCCGACAGGGGGCGCCTACGAGCAGTACTTC. Looking up the rest from reference TRBV28 and TRBJ2-7 gives the full variable domain: DVKVTQSSRYLVKRTGEKVFLECVQDMDHENMFWYRQDPGLGLRLIYFSYDVKMKEKGDIPEGYSVSREKKERFSLILESASTNQTSMYLCASSPGPTGGAYEQYFGPGTRLTVT.

The rearrangement links TRBV5-1 to TRBJ2-5; TRBD1 matches 12 bases. The CDR3 is 16 residues long. Trimming took 4 bases from V and 4 from J; bases not matched to a gene: 8. CDR1 is SGHRS, CDR2 YFSETQ, per germline. CDR3 bases: TGCGCCAGCAGCGCCTCCGGGACAGGGGGCAGAGAGACCCAGTACTTC. Residues: CASSASGTGGRETQYF.

The V gene is TRBV4-2, the J gene TRBJ2-1, with D perhaps TRBD2 (8 bases). Deletions cut 4 bases from V and 4 bases from J, with 20 bases between. Germline-derived CDR1 and CDR2 are LGHNA and YNFKEQ. This CDR3 comprises 17 residues. In nucleotides, the CDR3 is TGTGCCAGCAGCCCGCAGGGGGGGACTAGGGGTTACAATGAGCAGTTCTTC. Translated: CASSPQGGTRGYNEQFF.

V is TRBV5-4 and J is TRBJ1-2, with TRBD1 matching over 9 bases. The ends lost 4 bases at V and 4 bases at J; junction bases unmatched: 5. CDR3 length equals 14 residues. Per the germline V gene, CDR1 is SGHNT and CDR2 is YYREEE (reference sequence). The CDR3 DNA is TGTGCCAGCAGCGTCGACAGGGGGTCCTATGGCTACACCTTC. The encoded protein is CASSVDRGSYGYTF.

The chain carries TRBV4-3 and TRBJ2-1; 9 nucleotides match TRBD1. CDR1 is LGHNA and CDR2 is YSLEER in the germline V gene. V lost 3 bases and J lost 5; bases outside the gene matches: 5. This CDR3 spans 15 amino acids. CDR3 protein: CASSQQTGGNNEQFF. In DNA, the CDR3 is TGCGCCAGCAGCCAGCAGACAGGGGGAAACAATGAGCAGTTCTTC.

This clone has more than one count but fewer than ten. This chain connects TRBV4-1 to TRBJ1-5, with a possible D match to TRBD1 (5 bases). The CDR3 extends over 16 amino acids. Trimming took 5 bases from V and 0 from J, leaving 14 bases between them. CDR1 is MGHRA and CDR2 is YSYEKL in the germline V gene. CDR3 DNA: TGCGCCAGCAGCATCTCCGGGACGGATAGCAATCAGCCCCAGCATTTT. Its protein is CASSISGTDSNQPQHF.

The chain has TRBV6-2 or TRBV6-3 and TRBJ1-5, with D maybe TRBD1 (6 bases). Per germline, CDR1 MNHEY and CDR2 SVGEGT. This CDR3 comprises 16 residues. Trimming pared 2 bases from V and 2 bases from J, leaving 13 bases between. Here the CDR3 DNA reads TGTGCCAGCAGTTACACCCCAGGGGTCCGCAATCAGCCCCAGCATTTT. Translating it yields CASSYTPGVRNQPQHF.

The V call is TRBV10-2, the J call TRBJ1-2; 7 positions agree with TRBD1. Germline loops: CDR1 WSHSY, CDR2 SAAADI. The CDR3 extends over 15 amino acids. J gave up 2 bases and V 11 bases, and 14 bases lay outside the gene matches. This CDR3 reads CAVRDRRGGNYGYTF. CDR3 in DNA: TGCGCCGTTAGGGACAGACGAGGGGGCAACTATGGCTACACCTTC.

The J gene is TRBJ1-2, the V gene TRBV6-5; 7 bases match TRBD1. The CDR3 extends over 14 amino acids. CDR1 MNHEY and CDR2 SVGAGI come from the germline V gene. Losses at the gene ends were 8 bases for V and 6 bases for J; bases not matched to a gene: 12. The CDR3 protein is CASHEQGWSHGYTF. Written as DNA, the CDR3 is TGTGCCAGCCATGAACAGGGGTGGAGCCATGGCTACACCTTC.

V gene TRBV19 combines with J gene TRBJ1-5; D possibly corresponds to TRBD1 (6 bases). V lost 6 bases, J lost 5 bases, and 14 bases lay in between. The germline V gene has CDR1 LNHDA and CDR2 SQIVND (reference sequence). The CDR3 is 14 residues long. The DNA for the CDR3 is TGTGCCAGTAGGAAAAACAGGGAGGATCAGCCCCAGCATTTT. It is translated as CASRKNREDQPQHF.

The CDR3: CSVEKGGSRGYTF. The CDR3 coding sequence is TGCAGCGTTGAAAAAGGGGGGTCGAGGGGCTACACCTTC. The chain combines TRBV29-1 with TRBJ1-2, with D possibly being TRBD1 (6 bases). V was shortened by 2 bases and J by 8 bases, with 15 bases between the two germline ends. CDR3 length: 13 residues. CDR1 is SQVTM and CDR2 is ANQGSEA in the germline V gene. Variable domain in full (rest from reference TRBV29-1 and TRBJ1-2): SAVISQKPSRDICQRGTSLTIQCQVDSQVTMMFWYRQQPGQSLTLIATANQGSEATYESGFVIDKFPISRPNLTFSTLTVSNMSPEDSSIYLCSVEKGGSRGYTFGSGTRLTVV.

V and J are TRBV6-5 and TRBJ2-7; D may be TRBD1 (6 bases). V lost 7 bases to trimming and J lost 4 bases, with 14 bases between them. CDR1 and CDR2 from the germline V gene are MNHEY and SVGAGI. The CDR3 has 13 residues. The CDR3 reads CASNSPGAYEQYF. The CDR3 region has the DNA TGTGCCAGCAACTCACCAGGGGCATACGAGCAGTACTTC.